The 28 T cell receptor beta chains listed next were all sequenced from one sample in a study of blood T cell repertoires in COVID-19. Libraries were prepared by immunoSEQ multiplex PCR; TCRdb keeps only in-frame clonotypes and omits some of them. The data contain tens of thousands of clones, 91% of them singletons. Sequencing was carried out using peripheral blood. The receptor source for this set is a human donor in a cohort sampled during active COVID-19.

The rearrangement links TRBV3-1 (or the pseudogene TRBV3-2) to TRBJ1-1, with 7 nucleotides matching TRBD1. Germline trimming cut 3 bases from V and 1 base from J; bases unmatched to any gene: 2. Germline lookup yields CDR1 LGHDT and CDR2 YNNKEL (reference sequence). The CDR3 contains 14 residues. The CDR3 sequence is CASSHGTANTEAFF. CDR3 DNA: TGTGCCAGCAGCCACGGGACAGCGAACACTGAAGCTTTCTTT.

V usage is TRBV29-1 and J usage is TRBJ1-2; perhaps TRBD1 as D (6 bases). With 6 bases removed from V and 6 bases from J, the gap between germline ends came to 17 bases. The germline V gene has CDR1 SQVTM and CDR2 ANQGSEA. This CDR3 is built from 13 residues. CDR3 in DNA: TGCAGCGTGGTAAACAGGGAATTGGATGGCTACACCTTC. Translating gives CSVVNRELDGYTF. Drawing the rest from reference TRBV29-1 and TRBJ1-2, the complete variable domain is SAVISQKPSRDICQRGTSLTIQCQVDSQVTMMFWYRQQPGQSLTLIATANQGSEATYESGFVIDKFPISRPNLTFSTLTVSNMSPEDSSIYLCSVVNRELDGYTFGSGTRLTVV.

CDR3 DNA: TGTGCCATCAGCGCGGACAGGGGCCTCTACGAGCAGTACGTC. Encoded protein: CAISADRGLYEQYV. This chain joins TRBV10-3 and TRBJ2-7, with 9 bases aligning to TRBD1. Germline V gene data show CDR1 as ENHRY and CDR2 as SYGVKD. The CDR3 is 14 amino acids. V shed 6 bases, J shed 3 bases, and the junction held 6 bases outside the gene matches.

The V and J genes are TRBV5-1 and TRBJ2-3; possibly TRBD2 for D (5 bases). Germline V CDR1 and CDR2: SGHRS, YFSETQ. The CDR3 has 13 amino acids. V shed 4 bases and J shed 4 bases, with 10 bases lying between them. CDR3 region: CASSLAAADTQYF. As DNA, the CDR3 is TGCGCCAGCAGCCTCGCAGCGGCAGATACGCAGTATTTT.

This chain links TRBV5-1 with TRBJ1-4, with D maybe TRBD1 (5 bases). The CDR3 has 15 residues. V was shortened by 0 bases and J by 5 bases, with 11 bases between the two germline ends. Germline-derived CDR1 and CDR2 are SGHRS and YFSETQ. For the CDR3, the DNA is TGCGCCAGCAGCTTGGGCGGAGGGACCAATGAAAAACTGTTTTTT. It codes for CASSLGGGTNEKLFF.

Here the CDR3 reads CASRTGGTEAFF. CDR3 nucleotide sequence: TGTGCCAGCCGAACAGGGGGCACTGAAGCTTTCTTT. V usage is TRBV18 and J usage is TRBJ1-1, with TRBD1 identical over 8 bases. In germline, CDR1 is KGHSH, CDR2 LQKENI. With V trimmed by 8 bases and J by 4 bases, 3 bases remained unmatched. The CDR3 has 12 amino acids.

V gene TRBV24-1 combines with J gene TRBJ2-6; possible D gene TRBD1, 6 bases. The ends were cut back, 2 bases at V and 4 bases at J, with 8 bases in the middle. Germline assignment: CDR1 KGHDR and CDR2 SFDVKD. This CDR3 spans 15 amino acids. The CDR3 nucleotides read TGTGCCACCAGTGATTATGGGACAGGGGCCAACGTCCTGACTTTC. Residues: CATSDYGTGANVLTF.

The V call is TRBV12-5, the J call TRBJ2-2; TRBD1 matches 8 bases. V lost 3 bases and J lost 6; bases outside the gene matches: 15. Germline V CDR1 and CDR2: LGHNT, FRNRAP. The CDR3 totals 18 residues. The CDR3 DNA follows: TGTGCTAGTGGTTTAGAACCCTCAGGGGGCCGTCATTCCGGGGAGCTGTTTTTT. Protein product: CASGLEPSGGRHSGELFF.

The V call is TRBV3-1 (or the pseudogene TRBV3-2), the J call TRBJ1-1; 8 bases agree with TRBD1. This CDR3 is built from 17 residues. With 2 bases clipped from V and 1 base from J, the junction kept 9 bases outside the gene matches. Germline V gene sequence: CDR1 LGHDT, CDR2 YNNKEL (reference sequence). Here the CDR3 reads CASSQPRSGTGNTEAFF. The CDR3 nucleotides are TGTGCCAGCAGCCAACCCAGGTCCGGGACAGGGAACACTGAAGCTTTCTTT.

The CDR3 protein is CASTPAGQGAEQYV. The CDR3 DNA reads TGTGCCAGCACCCCGGCGGGACAGGGGGCCGAGCAGTACGTC. The rearrangement uses TRBV28 and TRBJ2-7; 12 bases are a match to TRBD1. Losses at the gene ends were 7 bases for V and 6 bases for J; bases not matched to a gene: 7. CDR3 length: 14 amino acids. Germline V lookup: CDR1 MDHEN, CDR2 SYDVKM.

J is TRBJ2-5 and V is TRBV5-1; 8 bases align to TRBD2. V lost 1 base to trimming and J lost 3 bases; unmatched junction nucleotides: 2. CDR1 SGHRS and CDR2 YFSETQ come from the germline V gene. The CDR3 length is 14 residues. The CDR3 loop is CASSLSGSKETQYF. As DNA, the CDR3 is TGCGCCAGCAGCTTGAGCGGGAGTAAAGAGACCCAGTACTTC.

The rearrangement uses TRBV5-4 and TRBJ1-1; D may be TRBD1 (5 bases). CDR1 SGHNT and CDR2 YYREEE come from the germline V gene (reference sequence). The CDR3 loop spans 14 amino acids. V shed 0 bases and J shed 5 bases, with 11 bases lying between them. The DNA for the CDR3 is TGTGCCAGCAGCTTGGTCGGGGGATTGACTGAAGCTTTCTTT. It translates to CASSLVGGLTEAFF.

DNA of the CDR3: TGTGCCAGCAGTTCGGGACAGCTTAATTCACCCCTCCACTTT. It is translated as CASSSGQLNSPLHF. This chain joins TRBV6-5 and TRBJ1-6; the match to TRBD1 covers 7 bases. V gave up 4 bases and J gave up 6 bases; unmatched junction bases: 3. Germline CDR1 reads MNHEY; CDR2 reads SVGAGI. The CDR3 has 14 residues.

The chain combines TRBV9 with TRBJ2-2; 8 positions match TRBD2. Germline-derived CDR1 and CDR2 are SGDLS and YYNGEE. The CDR3 has 15 residues. V trimming: 4 bases; J trimming: 7 bases; junction bases outside the gene matches: 9. The CDR3 DNA sequence: TGTGCCAGCAGCCCCCCGGGAGGGCATTTCGGGGAGCTGTTTTTT. Protein: CASSPPGGHFGELFF. The variable domain in full, with the rest retrieved from reference TRBV9 and TRBJ2-2, is DSGVTQTPKHLITATGQRVTLRCSPRSGDLSVYWYQQSLDQGLQFLIQYYNGEERAKGNILERFSAQQFPDLHSELNLSSLELGDSALYFCASSPPGGHFGELFFGEGSRLTVL.

This clone was counted a single time. The chain has TRBV25-1 and TRBJ1-2; 10 bases are a match to TRBD1. Per the germline V gene, CDR1 is MGHDK and CDR2 is SYGVNS. This CDR3 has 13 residues. Germline trimming cut 6 bases from V and 12 bases from J; bases unmatched to any gene: 10. The CDR3 bases are TGTGCCAGCAGCCCCTTGACAGGGGGCGCGGACACCTTC. Its translation is CASSPLTGGADTF.

The CDR3 nucleotides read TGCAGCGCTCCTAGGAATAACGATGAGCAGTTCTTC. It is translated as CSAPRNNDEQFF. The chain joins TRBV29-1 to TRBJ2-1; D gene unclear. The CDR3 runs 12 residues. V shed 7 bases and J shed 8 bases, with 15 bases lying between them. Germline V CDR1 and CDR2: SQVTM, ANQGSEA.

Written as DNA, the CDR3 is TGTGCCAGCTCGGGACTAGCGGGAGGGGGAACCGGGGAGCTGTTTTTT. Residues: CASSGLAGGGTGELFF. The rearrangement uses TRBV19 and TRBJ2-2; TRBD2 agrees at 16 bases. Germline V gives CDR1 LNHDA, CDR2 SQIVND (reference sequence). The ends lost 9 bases at V and 5 bases at J; junction bases unmatched: 6. This CDR3 has 16 residues.

V and J are TRBV7-2 and TRBJ2-5; D might be TRBD2 (6 bases). The CDR3 consists of 12 residues. V was clipped by 10 bases and J by 1 base, with 10 bases between them. Germline-derived CDR1 and CDR2 are SGHTA and FQGNSA. CDR3 sequence reads: CATAGSQETQYF. The DNA of the CDR3 is TGTGCCACCGCGGGATCCCAAGAGACCCAGTACTTC.

The CDR3 protein is CAKPGISNEKLFF. Written as DNA, the CDR3 is TGTGCCAAACCGGGAATCTCCAATGAAAAACTGTTTTTT. J is TRBJ1-4 and V is TRBV27; D gene unclear. Looked up from germline, CDR1 is MNHEY and CDR2 is SMNVEV (reference sequence). V was shortened by 10 bases and J by 5 bases, with 14 bases between the two germline ends. The CDR3 length is 13 residues.

The rearrangement uses TRBV7-9 and TRBJ1-4; D perhaps matches TRBD1 (6 bases). This CDR3 region has 15 residues. Per the germline V gene, CDR1 is SEHNR and CDR2 is FQNEAQ (reference sequence). V lost 8 bases, J lost 7 bases, and 20 bases lay in between. The CDR3 DNA reads TGTGCCAGCGAAACGGGGGGGCCCAGCGTTGAAAAACTGTTTTTT. Amino acids: CASETGGPSVEKLFF.

The V gene is TRBV23-1, the J gene TRBJ2-3, with 8 nucleotides matching TRBD2. TRBV23-1 is treated as an ORF (open reading frame) with a function not yet certain. The CDR3 contains 19 residues. J gave up 0 bases and V 2 bases, and 13 bases lay outside the gene matches. CDR3 coding DNA: TGCGCCAGCAGTCAAAACAGCCTAGCGGGTGCCTCTAGCACAGATACGCAGTATTTT. It encodes CASSQNSLAGASSTDTQYF.

The chain is built from TRBV2 and TRBJ2-7, with a tentative D call TRBD2 (5 bases). Between the trimmed V and J ends, which lost 6 bases and 4 bases, there was a span of 19 bases. CDR1 and CDR2 (germline): SNHLY, FYNNEI. The CDR3 loop spans 15 amino acids. DNA for the CDR3: TGTGCCAGCAGCCTACTAGGGTTTGGGCAATACGAGCAGTACGTC. Translated, it gives CASSLLGFGQYEQYV.

This chain links TRBV7-2 with TRBJ2-3; D is possibly TRBD1 (5 bases). The V end was cut by 4 bases, the J end by 2 bases, with 16 bases between. This CDR3 is 16 amino acids long. Germline V CDR1 and CDR2: SGHTA, FQGNSA. The CDR3 coding sequence is TGTGCCAGCAGCTCAGGAGACAGCGCCCCCACAGATACGCAGTATTTT. This sequence encodes CASSSGDSAPTDTQYF.

The rearrangement links TRBV6-5 to TRBJ1-6; the D gene is possibly TRBD1 (5 bases). The V end lost 10 bases, the J end lost 10 bases, and 20 bases lay between the germline ends. The V gene's germline CDR1 is MNHEY and CDR2 SVGAGI. This CDR3 comprises 14 residues. The CDR3 loop reads CATALGGGESPLHF. CDR3 DNA sequence: TGTGCCACCGCTTTGGGGGGAGGGGAGTCACCCCTCCACTTT.

In the case of this clone: An end of the junction differs from the germline gene, which may be a read error. The chain combines TRBV7-7 with TRBJ2-3; tentative D call: TRBD1 (8 bases). The CDR3 runs 15 residues. Germline lookup yields CDR1 SSHAT and CDR2 FNYEAQ (reference sequence). The CDR3 reads CASSPQGGSTDTQYF. Written as DNA, the CDR3 is TGTGCTAGCAGCCCACAGGGGGGGAGCACAGATACGCAGTATTTT.

V usage is TRBV27 and J usage is TRBJ1-6; 9 nucleotides agree with TRBD1. The ends lost 8 bases at V and 7 bases at J; junction bases unmatched: 3. The germline CDR1 and CDR2 sequences are MNHEY and SMNVEV (reference sequence). The CDR3 is 13 residues long. The CDR3 loop is CASVGTGNSPLHF. The CDR3, as DNA: TGTGCCAGCGTCGGGACAGGGAATTCACCCCTCCACTTT.

This chain's CDR3 is CAVGQGSFFGYTF. In DNA form, the CDR3 reads TGTGCCGTAGGACAGGGCTCATTCTTTGGCTACACCTTC. The rearrangement joins TRBV12-3 or TRBV12-4 to TRBJ1-2; 8 positions match TRBD1. With V trimmed by 11 bases and J by 7 bases, 12 bases remained unmatched. The CDR3 is made up of 13 amino acids.

The chain employs TRBV3-1 (or the pseudogene TRBV3-2) and TRBJ2-7, with D tentatively TRBD1 (5 bases). CDR1 LGHDT and CDR2 YNNKEL come from the germline V gene (reference sequence). The CDR3 is 16 amino acids. Trimming took off 3 bases at V and 2 bases at J, with 17 bases between the two ends. In nucleotides, the CDR3 is TGTGCCAGCAGCCATAGGGGCCTACAGCCCACCTACGAGCAGTACGTC. As protein: CASSHRGLQPTYEQYV.